What follows are 15 T cell receptor beta chains derived from one specimen sequenced in a study of T cell changes during pregnancy in multiple sclerosis. Repertoires were generated with immunoSEQ multiplex PCR, while TCRdb's copy carries only in-frame clones and drops some. The repertoire holds roughly 40,000 clones, with roughly 89% as singletons. This specimen was CD4+ T cells from peripheral blood mononuclear cells, taken in the first trimester of pregnancy. Receptors originate from a female donor with multiple sclerosis, enrolled in a pregnancy study.

The CDR3 sequence: CASSLAGGRNTGELFF. The CDR3 coding sequence is TGTGCCAGCAGCTTGGCAGGGGGGCGGAACACCGGGGAGCTGTTTTTT. The V call is TRBV5-5, the J call TRBJ2-2, with D maybe TRBD1 (7 bases). The germline V and J ends were trimmed by 0 bases and 1 base, with 10 bases remaining between them. Germline CDR1 SGHKS, CDR2 YYEKEE (reference sequence). This CDR3 is 16 amino acids long.

The chain recombines TRBV19 with TRBJ1-5; D possibly corresponds to TRBD1 (5 bases). Looked up from germline, CDR1 is LNHDA and CDR2 is SQIVND (reference sequence). The length of the CDR3 is 15 residues. Trimming cost V 3 bases and J 6 bases, with 15 bases left between them. In nucleotides, the CDR3 is TGTGCCAGTAGTATCTTGCCGGGCGGGACTCAGCCCCAGCATTTT. Its protein is CASSILPGGTQPQHF.

The J gene is TRBJ2-5, the V gene TRBV4-1, with 7 bases aligning to TRBD1. The length of the CDR3 is 16 residues. V lost 4 bases, J lost 4 bases, and 12 bases stayed unmatched. The germline CDR1 and CDR2 sequences are MGHRA and YSYEKL. The CDR3 DNA follows: TGCGCCAGCAGCCTTGGAAAGGGGGCGAGCGGAGAGACCCAGTACTTC. It translates to CASSLGKGASGETQYF.

Worth noting for this clone: One end of the junction fails to match germline, which may point to a read error. The chain carries TRBV7-7 and TRBJ2-3, with TRBD2 as a possible D gene (6 bases). Germline V lookup: CDR1 SSHAT, CDR2 FNYEAQ (reference sequence). There are 13 residues in the CDR3. The DNA for the CDR3 is TGTGCTAGCAGCAGACTAGGTACAGATACGCAGTATTTT. Translation gives CASSRLGTDTQYF. The whole variable domain, filled in from reference TRBV7-7 and TRBJ2-3, reads GAGVSQSPRYKVTKRGQDVTLRCDPISSHATLYWYQQALGQGPEFLTYFNYEAQPDKSGLPSDRFSAERPEGSISTLTIQRTEQRDSAMYRCASSRLGTDTQYFGPGTRLTVL.

The V and J genes are TRBV5-1 and TRBJ1-2; 9 positions agree with TRBD1. Germline assignment: CDR1 SGHRS and CDR2 YFSETQ. The CDR3 consists of 17 residues. Trimming cost V 3 bases and J 6 bases; bases outside gene matches: 15. Here the CDR3 DNA reads TGCGCCAGCAGCTGGGGCCTGGAAAGGACAGGGGTAAATGGCTACACCTTC. Residues: CASSWGLERTGVNGYTF.

The genes are TRBV5-1 and TRBJ2-4; 11 nucleotides line up with TRBD1. The CDR3 is 16 amino acids. The J segment lost 0 bases and the V segment lost 6 bases, leaving 5 bases of the junction unmatched. Per germline, CDR1 SGHRS and CDR2 YFSETQ. This CDR3 is CASNEGQGVAKNIQYF. CDR3 DNA: TGCGCCAGCAACGAGGGACAGGGGGTAGCCAAAAACATTCAGTACTTC.

The V call is TRBV28, the J call TRBJ2-4; 8 nucleotides agree with TRBD2. This CDR3 region has 15 residues. CDR1 is MDHEN and CDR2 is SYDVKM in the germline V gene. The V segment lost 6 bases and the J segment 2 bases; nucleotides outside the gene matches: 6. This CDR3 is CASSSAGVPKNIQYF. CDR3 nucleotides: TGTGCCAGCAGCTCAGCGGGAGTCCCCAAAAACATTCAGTACTTC.

The chain links TRBV2 to TRBJ2-1; TRBD2 matches at 12 bases. Per the germline V gene, CDR1 is SNHLY and CDR2 is FYNNEI. The CDR3 has 17 residues. The V and J ends lost 5 bases and 5 bases, in that order; junction bases with no gene match: 10. CDR3 loop: CASSFTGTSGLNNEQFF. The CDR3 nucleotides are TGTGCCAGCAGTTTTACCGGGACTAGCGGGTTGAACAATGAGCAGTTCTTC. The full variable domain, completed using reference TRBV2 and TRBJ2-1, is EPEVTQTPSHQVTQMGQEVILRCVPISNHLYFYWYRQILGQKVEFLVSFYNNEISEKSEIFDDQFSVERPDGSNFTLKIRSTKLEDSAMYFCASSFTGTSGLNNEQFFGPGTRLTVL.

The CDR3 loop reads CASSPIGQITQDTQYF. The CDR3 DNA is TGTGCCAGCTCACCAATCGGACAGATAACACAAGATACGCAGTATTTT. J is TRBJ2-3 and V is TRBV18, with D possibly being TRBD1 (6 bases). Trimming removed 2 bases at V and 5 bases at J, with 17 bases between. The CDR3 has 16 amino acids. Germline lookup yields CDR1 KGHSH and CDR2 LQKENI.

This sequence joins TRBV10-3 and TRBJ2-4, with D possibly being TRBD1 (6 bases). Germline V lookup: CDR1 ENHRY, CDR2 SYGVKD. The CDR3 covers 16 residues. V lost 2 bases, J lost 2 bases, and 13 bases lay in between. The CDR3 DNA sequence: TGTGCCATCAGTGAGAGGCAGGGGAGTTCCAAAAACATTCAGTACTTC. Its protein is CAISERQGSSKNIQYF.

V gene TRBV18 combines with J gene TRBJ2-5; D is unclear. The CDR3 consists of 15 residues. Germline assignment: CDR1 KGHSH and CDR2 LQKENI. V was trimmed by 2 bases and J by 2 bases, leaving 12 bases between them. CDR3 residues: CASSPSFSKQETQYF. For the CDR3, the DNA is TGTGCCAGCTCACCATCGTTCAGTAAACAAGAGACCCAGTACTTC.

The rearrangement joins TRBV5-1 to TRBJ2-1, with D tentatively TRBD2 (8 bases). CDR3 length: 19 amino acids. The V and J ends lost 0 bases and 3 bases respectively, with 22 bases between them. The germline gives CDR1 SGHRS, CDR2 YFSETQ. CDR3 sequence: CASSLAFPGLGGSYNEQFF. For the CDR3, the DNA is TGCGCCAGCAGCTTGGCCTTTCCGGGACTAGGGGGCAGCTACAATGAGCAGTTCTTC.

The V gene is TRBV11-1, the J gene TRBJ1-1, with D possibly TRBD1 on 5 matching bases. Trimming took 1 base from V and 1 from J, leaving 7 bases between them. The CDR3 contains 14 residues. Per germline, CDR1 SGHAT and CDR2 FQDESV (reference sequence). The DNA of the CDR3 is TGTGCCAGCAGCTTAGTCGGGGGGAACACTGAAGCTTTCTTT. The encoded protein is CASSLVGGNTEAFF.

Only one count was recorded for this clone. This sequence joins TRBV28 and TRBJ1-5; D may be TRBD1 (5 bases). V lost 2 bases and J 3 bases, leaving 8 bases between the germline ends. Germline CDR1 is MDHEN and CDR2 is SYDVKM. CDR3 length: 14 amino acids. CDR3 DNA sequence: TGTGCCAGCAGTTTAGGGGCCCACAATCAGCCCCAGCATTTT. Protein: CASSLGAHNQPQHF.

Of note for this clone: Compared with germline, one end of the junction differs, possibly owing to a read error. This sequence joins TRBV7-7 and TRBJ2-2; 8 bases are shared with TRBD2. This CDR3 has 16 residues. Germline-derived CDR1 and CDR2 are SSHAT and FNYEAQ (reference sequence). CDR3 region: CASSSTSAIGTGELFF. CDR3 bases: TGTGCTAGCAGCTCGACTAGCGCCATAGGAACCGGGGAGCTGTTTTTT.